This note documents a single T cell receptor (beta chain) sequence. The antigen is unknown. This CDR3 has 14 amino acids. Germline V gene data show CDR1 as SGHRS and CDR2 as YFSETQ. Trimming removed 4 bases from V and 4 bases from J; junction bases left unmatched: 8. One entry per CDR3 protein, called by TCRdb with MiXCR from the 5' RACE reads. The profile covers around 1.7 million distinct CDR3 sequences, with about 30% appearing a single time and under 0.35% taken by the ten largest. These data come from a study of identical twins. Study conclusions and caveats: Abundant beta clonotypes from cord blood had fewer insertions, unlike memory repertoires, which showed none. Beta out-of-frame sequences displayed a weaker excess of sharing between twins.

The receptor's source is a newborn girl in good health. Sequenced material: cord blood. V and J are TRBV5-1 and TRBJ2-7; 7 positions match TRBD2. The CDR3 loop is CASSVAGDYYEQYF. The CDR3 DNA sequence: TGCGCCAGCAGCGTGGCCGGGGACTATTACGAGCAGTACTTC.